This TCR beta chain was obtained from a study of shared clonotypes between healthy human individuals. Clones were read by immunoSEQ multiplex PCR, and TCRdb kept only the in-frame ones, dropping some. Seen here are approximately 2,200,000 clones, about 93% observed once, and the top ten hold about 1.8%. CD45RO-negative cells were positively selected for CCR7, leaving out terminally differentiated effector memory CD45RA+ cells. The sequence came from a man in his late teens or twenties in good health. Some clones in this sample may be carry-over from other donors' samples. The sample was naive CD8+ T cells from PBMCs.

The CDR3 loop reads CASSQAPSWGSSYNEQFF. The CDR3 bases are TGTGCCAGCAGCCAAGCCCCAAGCTGGGGGAGCTCCTACAATGAGCAGTTCTTC. The chain employs TRBV4-2 and TRBJ2-1; D tentatively fits TRBD1 or TRBD2 (5 bases each). From germline, CDR1 is LGHNA and CDR2 YNFKEQ. This CDR3 is 18 amino acids long. V lost 1 base, J lost 0 bases, and 16 bases lay in between.